The present TCR beta chain was sequenced within a study of human thymus T cells. V shed 8 bases and J 4 bases; nucleotides not matched to a gene: 1. The CDR3 spans 13 residues. Germline CDR1 and CDR2: MGHDK and SYGVNS. The repertoire was sequenced with immunoSEQ multiplex PCR; TCRdb's copy has only in-frame clones and lacks some. The sample includes about 60,000 clones, 94% seen only once; the top ten take around 6%. Corrective surgery for congenital heart defects was being performed on the healthy Finnish infants who were the donors. Blood DNA came from all available leukocytes, not a fixed cell number.

This clonotype was obtained from a boy younger than two with a congenital heart defect but otherwise immunologically healthy. The rearrangement links TRBV25-1 to TRBJ1-4, with 10 bases aligning to TRBD1. The sequencing input was blood. This CDR3 reads CASGTGVNEKLFF. The CDR3 region has the DNA TGTGCCAGCGGGACAGGGGTTAATGAAAAACTGTTTTTT.